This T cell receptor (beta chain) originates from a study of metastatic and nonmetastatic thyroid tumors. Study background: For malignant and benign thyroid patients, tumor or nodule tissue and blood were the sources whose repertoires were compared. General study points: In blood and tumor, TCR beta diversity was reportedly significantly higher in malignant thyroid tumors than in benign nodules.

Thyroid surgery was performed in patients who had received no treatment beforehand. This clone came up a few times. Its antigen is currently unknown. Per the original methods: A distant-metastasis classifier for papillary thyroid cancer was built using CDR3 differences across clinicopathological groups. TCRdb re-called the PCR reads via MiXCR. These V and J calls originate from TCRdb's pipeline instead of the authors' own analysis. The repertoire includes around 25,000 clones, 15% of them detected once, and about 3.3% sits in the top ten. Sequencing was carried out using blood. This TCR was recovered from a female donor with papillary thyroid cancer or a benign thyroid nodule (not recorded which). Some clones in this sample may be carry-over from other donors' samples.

Written as DNA, the CDR3 is TGTGCCAGTAGTAATTTGCCTTTTAGCGAGCAGTACTTC. It specifies CASSNLPFSEQYF. The chain links TRBV19 to TRBJ2-7; D ambiguous. Germline CDR1 reads LNHDA; CDR2 reads SQIVND (reference sequence). This CDR3 has 13 amino acids. The V end lost 4 bases, the J end lost 6 bases, and 13 bases lay between the germline ends.